The clone carrying this T cell receptor beta chain was found many times. This sample was included in a study of Graves' ophthalmopathy and Graves' hyperthyroidism. RNA transcripts provided the template for amplifying TCR beta CDR3 regions. Investigators did first-round RT-PCR with HTBI primers, then second-round multiplex PCR. MiXCR was run by TCRdb on the multiplex PCR reads, yielding one entry per CDR3 protein. The sample has fewer than 600,000 distinct CDR3 sequences, about 15% seen once. This TCR was sampled from a woman between 25 and 40 years old with Graves' ophthalmopathy. Sequences were obtained from blood.

CDR3 amino acids: CASSARGRSNQPQHF. Here the CDR3 DNA reads TGTGCCAGCAGTGCCAGGGGGCGAAGCAATCAGCCCCAGCATTTT. The gene calls are TRBV6-1 and TRBJ1-5, with 8 bases that match TRBD1. The V gene's germline CDR1 is MNHNS and CDR2 SASEGT. This CDR3 spans 15 amino acids. With V trimmed by 4 bases and J by 1 base, 3 bases remained unmatched.